The 15 T cell receptor beta chains reported below all come from one sample, sequenced in a study of blood T cell repertoires in COVID-19. This table comes from immunoSEQ multiplex PCR, and its TCRdb copy is limited to in-frame clones, with some not included. The sample has 60,000 to 75,000 clones; approximately 90% are singletons. The sequencing sample was made of peripheral blood. Receptors were obtained from a human donor in a cohort sampled during active COVID-19.

This clone has a handful of counts. The V gene is TRBV28, the J gene TRBJ1-4, with no clear D. Trimming pared 4 bases from V and 8 bases from J, leaving 17 bases between. The CDR3 extends over 15 amino acids. Per germline, CDR1 MDHEN and CDR2 SYDVKM. The CDR3 nucleotides read TGTGCCAGCAGTTCCCGACTTTTAGAGGGAGAAAAACTGTTTTTT. Protein sequence: CASSSRLLEGEKLFF.

The rearrangement joins TRBV15 to TRBJ2-5; 10 bases map to TRBD2. This CDR3 is built from 16 residues. Germline V lookup: CDR1 LNHNV, CDR2 YYDKDF (reference sequence). Trimming took 1 base from V and 1 from J; bases not matched to a gene: 3. CDR3 sequence reads: CATSRGGLAVQETQYF. CDR3 bases: TGTGCCACCAGCAGAGGAGGACTAGCGGTCCAAGAGACCCAGTACTTC.

This sequence joins TRBV5-1 and TRBJ1-1, with D uncertain. CDR3 length equals 13 residues. From germline, CDR1 is SGHRS and CDR2 YFSETQ. V lost 2 bases to trimming and J lost 0 bases, with 5 bases between them. CDR3 DNA sequence: TGCGCCAGCAGCTTTACTCTGAACACTGAAGCTTTCTTT. The encoded protein is CASSFTLNTEAFF.

The gene calls are TRBV6-5 and TRBJ1-5; D is unclear. Germline loops: CDR1 MNHEY, CDR2 SVGAGI. CDR3 length: 14 residues. V dropped 3 bases and J dropped 2 bases, with 8 bases sitting between them. CDR3 coding DNA: TGTGCCAGCAGTTATCGCGGGGGCAATCAGCCCCAGCATTTT. Amino acid sequence: CASSYRGGNQPQHF.

V is TRBV9 and J is TRBJ2-5; D unresolved. The germline V and J ends were trimmed by 2 bases and 1 base, with 6 bases remaining between them. This CDR3 is 13 amino acids long. CDR1 SGDLS and CDR2 YYNGEE come from the germline V gene. The CDR3 nucleotides read TGTGCCAGCAGCGTGGAGAGCCAAGAGACCCAGTACTTC. It codes for CASSVESQETQYF.

This clone has just a few counts. This chain uses TRBV28 with TRBJ2-2, with D unresolved. The CDR3 spans 12 residues. V was pared by 5 bases and J by 6 bases, with 7 bases between. In germline, CDR1 is MDHEN, CDR2 SYDVKM. The CDR3 DNA reads as TGTGCCAGCAGTCTTTTTCCCGGGGAGCTGTTTTTT. Protein product: CASSLFPGELFF.

The chain joins TRBV5-1 to TRBJ2-5, with 10 bases lining up with TRBD2. Trimming at V came to 1 base and at J to 2 bases, leaving 5 bases not matched to a gene. This CDR3 has 16 amino acids. From germline, CDR1 is SGHRS and CDR2 YFSETQ. CDR3: CASSLLTSGLQETQYF. The CDR3 DNA reads as TGCGCCAGCAGCTTGCTGACTAGCGGGCTTCAAGAGACCCAGTACTTC. Full variable domain (missing parts from reference TRBV5-1 and TRBJ2-5): KAGVTQTPRYLIKTRGQQVTLSCSPISGHRSVSWYQQTPGQGLQFLFEYFSETQRNKGNFPGRFSGRQFSNSRSEMNVSTLELGDSALYLCASSLLTSGLQETQYFGPGTRLLVL.

This chain links TRBV13 with TRBJ1-2; a weak D match, TRBD1 (5 bases). The CDR3 extends over 13 amino acids. Per the germline V gene, CDR1 is PRHDT and CDR2 is FYEKMQ (reference sequence). The V and J ends lost 2 bases and 8 bases respectively, with 12 bases between them. CDR3 loop: CASSLYQGGGYTF. DNA of the CDR3: TGTGCCAGCAGCTTATATCAGGGAGGCGGCTACACCTTC.

This chain joins TRBV6-5 and TRBJ1-5; 7 bases align to TRBD1. Germline CDR1 is MNHEY and CDR2 is SVGAGI. This CDR3 has 16 amino acids. V was pared by 4 bases and J by 1 base, with 7 bases of the junction left unmatched. The CDR3 sequence is CASSSSPGQSNQPQHF. As DNA, the CDR3 is TGTGCCAGCAGTTCAAGTCCGGGACAGAGCAATCAGCCCCAGCATTTT.

This clone has more than one count but fewer than ten. This sequence joins TRBV30 and TRBJ1-2, with 8 bases lining up with TRBD1. The CDR3 has 13 residues. CDR1 and CDR2 (germline): GTSNPN, SVGIG (reference sequence). V dropped 5 bases and J dropped 8; count of bases not matched to a gene: 10. For the CDR3, the DNA is TGTGCCTGGGCCCGGGACAGGCCGCGGGGCTACACCTTC. It is translated as CAWARDRPRGYTF.

This chain joins TRBV3-1 (or the pseudogene TRBV3-2) and TRBJ2-2; D gene ambiguous. CDR1 LGHDT and CDR2 YNNKEL come from the germline V gene (reference sequence). The CDR3 is made up of 15 amino acids. V gave up 0 bases and J gave up 1 base, with 6 bases separating them. CDR3 loop: CASSQERWNTGELFF. DNA for the CDR3: TGTGCCAGCAGCCAAGAGAGGTGGAACACCGGGGAGCTGTTTTTT.

V is TRBV6-5 and J is TRBJ2-7; 8 positions agree with TRBD2. V dropped 7 bases and J dropped 3; count of bases not matched to a gene: 5. The CDR3 extends over 13 amino acids. Germline V gives CDR1 MNHEY, CDR2 SVGAGI. The CDR3 DNA reads as TGTGCCAGCACACTAGCGGCGAACTACGAGCAGTACGTC. Translating it yields CASTLAANYEQYV.

This clone occurred once. The chain combines TRBV6-5 with TRBJ2-7; 12 bases fit TRBD1. The V segment lost 6 bases and the J segment 6 bases; nucleotides outside the gene matches: 9. Germline V gene data show CDR1 as MNHEY and CDR2 as SVGAGI. The CDR3 covers 15 residues. CDR3 DNA sequence: TGTGCCAGCAGCCACGGGACAGGGGGCCCAGGCGAGCAGTACGTC. It translates to CASSHGTGGPGEQYV.

CDR3 bases: TGTGCCAGCAGCTATTGGACAGGGGGGAATGAGCAGTTCTTC. This translates into CASSYWTGGNEQFF. The chain couples TRBV7-2 to TRBJ2-1; 10 bases fit TRBD1. CDR3 size: 14 residues. Germline V gives CDR1 SGHTA, CDR2 FQGNSA. Trimming removed 4 bases from V and 7 bases from J; junction bases left unmatched: 4.

The chain joins TRBV5-4 to TRBJ2-1; 11 bases fit TRBD2. Germline loops: CDR1 SGHNT, CDR2 YYREEE (reference sequence). After removal of 4 bases from V and 2 bases from J, the junction contained 5 bases not matched to a gene. This CDR3 has 16 amino acids. Here the CDR3 DNA reads TGTGCCAGCAGCCACACTAGCGGGAGCACCTACAATGAGCAGTTCTTC. Encoded protein: CASSHTSGSTYNEQFF.